This entry lists 10 T cell receptor beta chains sequenced from one sample in a study of response to subunit inactivated influenza vaccine. From the RT-PCR reads, TCRdb called clonotypes with MiXCR, one entry per CDR3 protein. The table lists approximately 230,000 distinct CDR3 sequences, 12% of them singletons, with 7.8% in the top ten. The sequenced sample was non-naive T cells sorted from PBMCs, obtained about 14 days before vaccination. These receptors were obtained from a middle-aged man who received an inactivated influenza vaccine.

In the case of this clonotype: The junction does not match germline at one end; this may be a read error. The V and J genes are TRBV12-3 or TRBV12-4 and TRBJ1-5; D is unclear. The CDR3 consists of 15 residues. The CDR3 loop is CPSSARILSNQPQHF. Written as DNA, the CDR3 is TGTCCCAGCAGTGCCCGGATACTTAGCAATCAGCCCCAGCATTTT.

The V call is TRBV5-1, the J call TRBJ1-6, with D perhaps matching TRBD1 (5 bases). The CDR3 extends over 16 amino acids. CDR1 SGHRS and CDR2 YFSETQ come from the germline V gene. V was pared by 4 bases and J by 3 bases, with 14 bases between. In DNA, the CDR3 is TGCGCCAGCAGCCCACTTCAACAGGACTATAATTCACCCCTCCACTTT. Amino acids: CASSPLQQDYNSPLHF.

CDR3 in amino acids: CASSLVRIFGQDTSGTQYF. CDR3 bases: TGTGCCAGCAGTTTAGTTCGGATATTCGGACAGGACACCTCAGGGACCCAGTACTTC. V usage is TRBV28 and J usage is TRBJ2-5, with TRBD1 matching over 7 bases. Germline trimming cut 2 bases from V and 7 bases from J; bases unmatched to any gene: 22. From germline, CDR1 is MDHEN and CDR2 SYDVKM. The CDR3 is 19 amino acids.

This clonotype occurred many times. Here the CDR3 DNA reads TGTGCCAGCACCCGTCCGGGTAATGAAAAACTGTTTTTT. This sequence encodes CASTRPGNEKLFF. This chain uses TRBV7-2 with TRBJ1-4; D remains unclear. Trimming took 7 bases from V and 4 from J, leaving 10 bases between them. Per the germline V gene, CDR1 is SGHTA and CDR2 is FQGNSA. The CDR3 is 13 amino acids.

This clonotype was recorded a few times. CDR3 sequence (DNA): TGTGCCAGCAGCTTGGGTAGCGGGAGCCTCACCGGGGAGCTGTTTTTT. Protein sequence: CASSLGSGSLTGELFF. The J gene is TRBJ2-2, the V gene TRBV5-5; 9 bases are a match to TRBD2. Germline V gene lookup returns CDR1 SGHKS and CDR2 YYEKEE (reference sequence). The CDR3 is 16 residues long. Unmatched junction bases numbered 4, after V lost 0 bases and J lost 4 bases. The full variable domain, completed using reference TRBV5-5 and TRBJ2-2, is DAGVTQSPTHLIKTRGQQVTLRCSPISGHKSVSWYQQVLGQGPQFIFQYYEKEERGRGNFPDRFSARQFPNYSSELNVNALLLGDSALYLCASSLGSGSLTGELFFGEGSRLTVL.

This chain uses TRBV19 with TRBJ2-5; weak D call: TRBD1 (6 bases). V lost 3 bases to trimming and J lost 5 bases, with 16 bases between them. The CDR3 sequence is 15 residues long. Germline loops: CDR1 LNHDA, CDR2 SQIVND (reference sequence). In nucleotides, the CDR3 is TGTGCCAGTAGTATCAATTTCAGGGGCGGGGAGACCCAGTACTTC. Its translation: CASSINFRGGETQYF. The variable domain in full, completed from reference TRBV19 and TRBJ2-5, reads DGGITQSPKYLFRKEGQNVTLSCEQNLNHDAMYWYRQDPGQGLRLIYYSQIVNDFQKGDIAEGYSVSREKKESFPLTVTSAQKNPTAFYLCASSINFRGGETQYFGPGTRLLVL.

V gene TRBV9 combines with J gene TRBJ2-1; D is uncertain. Looked up from germline, CDR1 is SGDLS and CDR2 is YYNGEE. Trimming pared 3 bases from V and 3 bases from J, leaving 13 bases between. The CDR3 is made up of 15 amino acids. This chain's CDR3 is CASSAKLDIYNEQFF. The CDR3 bases are TGTGCCAGCAGCGCCAAATTAGATATCTACAATGAGCAGTTCTTC.

This clonotype was seen at least ten times. The rearrangement uses TRBV10-3 and TRBJ2-2; D gene unclear. V shed 8 bases and J shed 7 bases, with 11 bases lying between them. There are 12 residues in the CDR3. Germline assignment: CDR1 ENHRY and CDR2 SYGVKD. The CDR3 DNA is TGTGCCATCTCCTCGGACCGCGGGGAGCTGTTTTTT. This translates into CAISSDRGELFF.

This chain connects TRBV6-6 to TRBJ2-1; perhaps D is TRBD1 or TRBD2 (5 bases each). Germline values: CDR1 MNHNY, CDR2 SVGAGI (reference sequence). This CDR3 spans 12 amino acids. V was clipped by 6 bases and J by 12 bases, with 15 bases between them. This CDR3 reads CASRNQGEGQFF. CDR3 DNA: TGTGCCAGCAGGAACCAGGGTGAGGGGCAGTTCTTC.

The chain has TRBV5-1 and TRBJ2-7, with 11 nucleotides matching TRBD1. The CDR3 runs to 12 residues. Per the germline V gene, CDR1 is SGHRS and CDR2 is YFSETQ. After removal of 4 bases from V and 10 bases from J, the junction contained 4 bases not matched to a gene. This CDR3 is CASSVGQGAQYF. CDR3 bases: TGCGCCAGCAGCGTAGGACAGGGGGCTCAGTACTTC.